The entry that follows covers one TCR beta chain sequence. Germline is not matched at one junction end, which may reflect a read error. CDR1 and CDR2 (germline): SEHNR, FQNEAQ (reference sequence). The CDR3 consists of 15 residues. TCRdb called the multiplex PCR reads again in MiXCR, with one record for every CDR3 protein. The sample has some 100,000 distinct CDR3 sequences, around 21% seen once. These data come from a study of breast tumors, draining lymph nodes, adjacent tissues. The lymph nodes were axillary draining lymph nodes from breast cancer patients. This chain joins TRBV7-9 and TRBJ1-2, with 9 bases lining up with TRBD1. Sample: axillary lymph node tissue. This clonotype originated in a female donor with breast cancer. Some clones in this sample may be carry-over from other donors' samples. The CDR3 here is CASGLADRGNNGYTF. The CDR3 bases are TGTGCCAGCGGCTTAGCGGACAGGGGAAACAATGGCTACACCTTC.